The present T cell receptor (beta chain) was sequenced within a study of blood T cells in healthy people across ages. Sample-barcoded 5' priming and a J-beta primer mix drove a second PCR of roughly 6 to 12 cycles. TCRdb re-called the 5' RACE reads with MiXCR, one entry per CDR3 protein. The profile shows around 2 million distinct CDR3 sequences, about two fifths of them singletons. This CDR3 is 18 amino acids long. Trimming stripped 1 base from V and 0 bases from J, with 16 bases between. Germline V gene lookup returns CDR1 MDHEN and CDR2 SYDVKM. This sequence originates from a human donor in good health. Sequencing was done on a sample of blood. V gene TRBV28 combines with J gene TRBJ2-1; D uncertain. The CDR3 protein is CASSLFGLAKSSYNEQFF. Written as DNA, the CDR3 is TGTGCCAGCAGTTTATTTGGGTTGGCGAAGAGCTCCTACAATGAGCAGTTCTTC.